This record looks at one TCR beta chain sequence and its context. Its antigen is not known. TCRdb reprocessed the reads with MiXCR, giving one entry per CDR3 protein. The data hold about 150,000 distinct CDR3 sequences, with roughly 32% observed a single time. The data were taken from a study of T cell repertoires in cytomegalovirus infection. About the study: Recently identified HLA-C-restricted CMV epitopes and well-studied HLA-B-restricted CMV epitopes were used by the study. CMV infection plus the matching HLA type was flagged by public TCR beta signatures. Study outcomes and limitations: People with CMV and the relevant HLA were identified by cumulative public TCR beta family frequency.

This CDR3 is built from 15 residues. The junction had 12 bases not matched to a gene; V was cut back by 5 bases and J by 5 bases. Germline-derived CDR1 and CDR2 are MGHRA and YSYEKL. The rearrangement joins TRBV4-1 to TRBJ2-7, with 7 nucleotides matching TRBD2. This receptor was identified in a human donor in good health (CMV status not recorded). Some clones in this sample may be carry-over from other donors' samples. The material was CD8+ T cells from cultured PBMCs, obtained from culture after CMV antigen stimulation. The CDR3 region has the DNA TGCGCCAGCAGCACCCACATCGGGGGGTTCAACGAGCAGTACTTC. It is translated as CASSTHIGGFNEQYF.